The 22 T cell receptor beta chains in this list originate from one sample, sequenced in a study of identical twins. MiXCR, applied by TCRdb to the 5' RACE reads, yields one record per CDR3 protein. This repertoire shows hundreds of thousands of distinct CDR3 sequences, 6.1% found once; its top ten account for 1.5% to 2%. Sequencing was carried out using naive T cells sorted from blood. All receptors derive from a young man in good health.

The table lists this clonotype with many counts. This chain joins TRBV5-1 and TRBJ2-7; D possibly matches TRBD1 or TRBD2 (5 bases each). The CDR3 spans 14 residues. CDR1 SGHRS and CDR2 YFSETQ come from the germline V gene. Deletions cut 4 bases from V and 4 bases from J, with 15 bases between. The CDR3 nucleotides read TGCGCCAGCAGCAGATACCAGGGAGTGTACGAGCAGTACTTC. This translates into CASSRYQGVYEQYF.

The chain links TRBV3-1 to TRBJ1-1, with D possibly matching TRBD1 (5 bases). This CDR3 contains 12 residues. Germline CDR1 LGHDT, CDR2 YNNKEL (reference sequence). V shed 8 bases and J shed 2 bases, with 9 bases lying between them. CDR3 region: CASGQANTEAFF. The DNA for the CDR3 is TGTGCCAGCGGACAAGCTAACACTGAAGCTTTCTTT.

Ten or more counts support this clonotype. The rearrangement uses TRBV5-1 and TRBJ2-7; D remains ambiguous. This CDR3 spans 10 amino acids. From germline, CDR1 is SGHRS and CDR2 YFSETQ. V lost 4 bases, J lost 7 bases, and 6 bases lay in between. The CDR3 DNA reads as TGCGCCAGCAGCGGTACAGAGCAGTACTTC. Translating it yields CASSGTEQYF.

The chain couples TRBV5-1 to TRBJ1-1; D not certain. Trimming removed 4 bases at V and 1 base at J, with 11 bases between. CDR1 SGHRS and CDR2 YFSETQ come from the germline V gene. The CDR3 length is 14 residues. CDR3: CASSPGDPNTEAFF. In DNA, the CDR3 is TGCGCCAGCAGCCCCGGAGACCCGAACACTGAAGCTTTCTTT.

This clonotype showed up many times. The chain uses TRBV5-1 and TRBJ2-1, with D perhaps given as TRBD1 or TRBD2 (6 bases each). CDR3 length: 16 residues. Germline-derived CDR1 and CDR2 are SGHRS and YFSETQ. V was pared by 3 bases and J by 6 bases, with 19 bases between. CDR3 sequence reads: CASSSEGGLGTNEQFF. The CDR3 DNA reads as TGCGCCAGCAGCTCAGAAGGGGGGCTTGGTACCAATGAGCAGTTCTTC.

This clonotype was detected ten times or more. The chain links TRBV12-3 or TRBV12-4 to TRBJ2-3; 10 nucleotides align to TRBD1. The CDR3 has 18 residues. The V segment lost 2 bases and the J segment 0 bases; nucleotides outside the gene matches: 8. The CDR3: CASSLRDRGGTSTDTQYF. DNA of the CDR3: TGTGCCAGCAGTTTACGGGACAGGGGAGGGACTAGCACAGATACGCAGTATTTT.

This clonotype was counted at least ten times. The CDR3 region is CASSWGAKNIQYF. The CDR3 DNA reads as TGTGCCAGCAGTTGGGGGGCCAAAAACATTCAGTACTTC. The chain carries TRBV28 and TRBJ2-4, with D perhaps matching TRBD1 or TRBD2 (5 bases each). This CDR3 comprises 13 residues. From germline, CDR1 is MDHEN and CDR2 SYDVKM. V was shortened by 4 bases and J by 1 base, with 5 bases between the two germline ends.

This clonotype was detected many times. The chain combines TRBV29-1 with TRBJ2-1; 12 bases align to TRBD2. CDR1 is SQVTM, CDR2 ANQGSEA, per germline. The CDR3 is made up of 16 amino acids. V gave up 1 base and J gave up 0 bases; unmatched junction bases: 1. In DNA, the CDR3 is TGCAGCGTTGAAGCTAGCGGGAGGGTCTCCTACAATGAGCAGTTCTTC. Translated, it gives CSVEASGRVSYNEQFF.

V and J are TRBV2 and TRBJ1-5; TRBD1 aligns across 7 bases. Germline CDR1 reads SNHLY; CDR2 reads FYNNEI. The CDR3 covers 14 residues. Losses at the gene ends were 4 bases for V and 3 bases for J; bases not matched to a gene: 3. The CDR3 bases are TGTGCCAGCAGTGGGGACAGCTACAATCAGCCCCAGCATTTT. Protein product: CASSGDSYNQPQHF. Drawing the rest from reference TRBV2 and TRBJ1-5, the complete variable domain is EPEVTQTPSHQVTQMGQEVILRCVPISNHLYFYWYRQILGQKVEFLVSFYNNEISEKSEIFDDQFSVERPDGSNFTLKIRSTKLEDSAMYFCASSGDSYNQPQHFGDGTRLSIL.

The sample holds one count of this clonotype. A much larger clone lies one base from this, so it may be a read error. This CDR3 is missing its conserved last phenylalanine or tryptophan, likely due to a read error. V gene TRBV20-1 combines with J gene TRBJ1-5; perhaps TRBD1 as D (6 bases). Germline V gene lookup returns CDR1 DFQATT and CDR2 SNEGSKA (reference sequence). The length of the CDR3 is 14 residues. With 5 bases removed from V and 1 base from J, the gap between germline ends came to 12 bases. The CDR3 DNA reads as TGCAGTGCTGCAGGGGCGTGGAGCAATCAGCCCCAGCATTAT. This translates into CSAAGAWSNQPQHY.

This clonotype has just a few counts. The chain couples TRBV5-8 to TRBJ2-2; no definite D call. V gave up 5 bases and J gave up 3 bases, with 14 bases separating them. This CDR3 is 15 amino acids long. Germline V gene data show CDR1 as SGHTS and CDR2 as YDEGEE. The DNA of the CDR3 is TGTGCCAGCAGTACTCCTTACTGGGACACCGGGGAGCTGTTTTTT. It yields the protein CASSTPYWDTGELFF. The complete variable domain, with remaining parts taken from reference TRBV5-8 and TRBJ2-2, reads EAGVTQSPTHLIKTRGQQATLRCSPISGHTSVYWYQQALGLGLQFLLWYDEGEERNRGNFPPRFSGRQFPNYSSELNVNALELEDSALYLCASSTPYWDTGELFFGEGSRLTVL.

This clonotype was seen more than once but under ten times. This chain connects TRBV7-9 to TRBJ1-4; 7 bases are shared with TRBD1. Trimming cost V 1 base and J 7 bases; bases outside gene matches: 6. The CDR3 is 15 residues long. Germline loops: CDR1 SEHNR, CDR2 FQNEAQ (reference sequence). CDR3 protein: CASSLVGNRGEKLFF. The CDR3 DNA reads as TGTGCCAGCAGCTTAGTCGGAAACAGGGGTGAAAAACTGTTTTTT.

This clonotype was observed a few times. The chain uses TRBV6-2 or TRBV6-3 and TRBJ2-5, with 8 positions matching TRBD1. V lost 5 bases and J lost 5; bases outside the gene matches: 7. This CDR3 region has 14 residues. The germline CDR1 and CDR2 sequences are MNHEY and SVGEGT. The CDR3, as DNA: TGTGCCAGCAGTAGGACAGGGATTGGGGAGACCCAGTACTTC. Translating it yields CASSRTGIGETQYF.

In its sample, this clonotype was seen many times. This chain joins TRBV11-2 and TRBJ2-1; D is undetermined. In germline, CDR1 is SGHAT, CDR2 FQNNGV. The CDR3 spans 11 residues. Deletions cut 10 bases from V and 5 bases from J, with 9 bases between. The CDR3 sequence: CATEANNEQFF. In DNA, the CDR3 is TGTGCCACCGAAGCCAACAATGAGCAGTTCTTC.

CDR3 amino acids: CSATGGARELYEQYF. In DNA form, the CDR3 reads TGCAGTGCCACCGGGGGGGCGCGGGAGCTCTACGAGCAGTACTTC. The J gene is TRBJ2-7, the V gene TRBV20-1; 8 nucleotides align to TRBD2. Germline V gene sequence: CDR1 DFQATT, CDR2 SNEGSKA (reference sequence). V trimming: 6 bases; J trimming: 3 bases; junction bases outside the gene matches: 13. CDR3 length: 15 amino acids.

A few counts support this clonotype. The CDR3 loop reads CASSARSGGELFF. The CDR3 nucleotides read TGTGCCAGCAGCGCCCGTTCGGGCGGGGAGCTGTTTTTT. The V call is TRBV9, the J call TRBJ2-2, with unresolved D. The CDR3 spans 13 residues. Germline CDR1 SGDLS, CDR2 YYNGEE. Trimming pared 3 bases from V and 7 bases from J, leaving 10 bases between.

This clonotype was detected a few times. This chain uses TRBV29-1 with TRBJ1-4, with 10 bases identical to TRBD1. With 0 bases clipped from V and 7 bases from J, the junction kept 8 bases outside the gene matches. The CDR3 loop spans 16 amino acids. Per germline, CDR1 SQVTM and CDR2 ANQGSEA. The CDR3 protein is CSVEDGTGTGAEKLFF. The CDR3 DNA follows: TGCAGCGTTGAAGATGGTACTGGGACAGGGGCTGAAAAACTGTTTTTT.

This clonotype occurred many times. The V and J genes are TRBV28 and TRBJ2-5; 7 positions match TRBD2. The CDR3 length is 13 residues. J gave up 5 bases and V 8 bases, and 8 bases lay outside the gene matches. The V gene's germline CDR1 is MDHEN and CDR2 SYDVKM. CDR3 amino acids: CASPSREGETQYF. CDR3 nucleotides: TGTGCCAGCCCTTCGAGGGAGGGGGAGACCCAGTACTTC.

This clonotype has a handful of counts. The CDR3 region is CASSKAPGTGGQETQYF. The CDR3, as DNA: TGTGCCAGCAGCAAAGCTCCCGGGACAGGGGGCCAAGAGACCCAGTACTTC. The chain links TRBV21-1 to TRBJ2-5; the table gives TRBD1 as D, unverified against the DNA. TRBV21-1 is assigned pseudogene status. The CDR3 sequence is 17 residues long.

This clonotype was counted between two and nine times. This sequence joins TRBV27 and TRBJ2-3, with 8 bases that match TRBD1. V lost 5 bases, J lost 7 bases, and 17 bases stayed unmatched. The CDR3 length is 17 residues. CDR1 MNHEY and CDR2 SMNVEV come from the germline V gene (reference sequence). CDR3 sequence reads: CASSPITGGRVDNTQYF. In DNA form, the CDR3 reads TGTGCCAGCAGTCCGATAACAGGGGGGCGGGTCGACAATACGCAGTATTTT.

The CDR3 sequence is CATSREMGNTGELFF. DNA for the CDR3: TGTGCCACCAGCAGAGAGATGGGGAACACCGGGGAGCTGTTTTTT. The chain links TRBV15 to TRBJ2-2; no firm D call. This CDR3 is built from 15 residues. V lost 0 bases, J lost 1 base, and 6 bases lay in between. CDR1 is LNHNV and CDR2 is YYDKDF in the germline V gene (reference sequence).

In this sample, this clonotype turned up many times. This chain uses TRBV7-8 with TRBJ2-6, with unresolved D. Trimming took off 7 bases at V and 2 bases at J, with 9 bases between the two ends. The length of the CDR3 is 14 residues. From germline, CDR1 is SGHVS and CDR2 FQNEAQ. The CDR3: CASKSGAGANVLTF. CDR3 sequence (DNA): TGTGCCAGCAAAAGTGGGGCTGGGGCCAACGTCCTGACTTTC.